This T cell receptor (beta chain) was identified during a study of blood T cell repertoires in COVID-19. The overall study: Donors in the United States, Italy and Spain gave samples during acute or convalescent COVID-19. In each case, the material was cDNA or gDNA derived from T cells, B-cell-depleted T cells, or PBMCs.

Study processing details: Estimation of nucleated cell counts was performed using reference gene primer amplification. The protocol was immunoSEQ multiplex PCR, while the TCRdb copy is restricted to in-frame clones and leaves out a portion. The V and J calls and clone size come from that table; D and trimming were worked out from the DNA. The table has some 50,000 clones, roughly 87% seen once; the top ten hold approximately 8%. The CDR3 sequence is 13 residues long. From germline, CDR1 is SGHDT and CDR2 YYEEEE. Trimming removed 2 bases from V and 5 bases from J, with 11 bases in between. This TCR was sampled from a man aged 50 to 60 with active COVID-19. Sequences were obtained from peripheral blood. The V and J genes are TRBV5-6 and TRBJ2-7; D possibly corresponds to TRBD2 (7 bases). DNA of the CDR3: TGTGCCAGCAGCTTTCGGGGGGCCCACGAGCAGTACTTC. This translates into CASSFRGAHEQYF. Together with reference TRBV5-6 and TRBJ2-7, the CDR3 gives the full variable domain: DAGVTQSPTHLIKTRGQQVTLRCSPKSGHDTVSWYQQALGQGPQFIFQYYEEEERQRGNFPDRFSGHQFPNYSSELNVNALLLGDSALYLCASSFRGAHEQYFGPGTRLTVT.